This TCR beta chain is drawn from a study of T cells in Graves' hyperthyroidism and ophthalmopathy. Trimming left V 10 bases short and J 3 bases short, with 12 bases between. This CDR3 is 12 amino acids long. Germline V lookup: CDR1 MDHEN, CDR2 SYDVKM. Clinical symptoms, serum thyroxine and TRAb, thyroid ultrasound and orbital computed tomography together formed the diagnostic basis. RNA transcripts gave rise to amplified TCR beta CDR3 regions. HTBI primers were employed in a first-round RT-PCR of the TCR CDR3. Each CDR3 protein gets one entry after TCRdb re-called the multiplex PCR reads with MiXCR. This table has some 500,000 distinct CDR3 sequences, approximately 25% appearing once.

The receptor comes from a woman aged 25-40 years with Graves' ophthalmopathy. The chain recombines TRBV28 with TRBJ2-5; D not certain. Sequencing used blood. The CDR3 sequence is CATTTAEETQYF. Written as DNA, the CDR3 is TGTGCCACCACTACGGCGGAAGAGACCCAGTACTTC.